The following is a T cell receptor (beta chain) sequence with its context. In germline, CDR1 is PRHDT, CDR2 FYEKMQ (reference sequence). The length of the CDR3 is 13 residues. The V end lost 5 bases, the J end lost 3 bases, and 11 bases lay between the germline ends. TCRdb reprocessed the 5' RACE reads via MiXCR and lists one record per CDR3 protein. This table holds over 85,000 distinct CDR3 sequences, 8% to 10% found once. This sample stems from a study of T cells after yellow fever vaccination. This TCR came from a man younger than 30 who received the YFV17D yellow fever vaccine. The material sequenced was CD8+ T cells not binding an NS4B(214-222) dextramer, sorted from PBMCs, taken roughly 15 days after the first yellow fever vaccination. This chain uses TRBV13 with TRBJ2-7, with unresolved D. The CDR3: CASSLLGLYEQYF. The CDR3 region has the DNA TGTGCCAGCAGCCTCCTGGGCCTCTACGAGCAGTACTTC.